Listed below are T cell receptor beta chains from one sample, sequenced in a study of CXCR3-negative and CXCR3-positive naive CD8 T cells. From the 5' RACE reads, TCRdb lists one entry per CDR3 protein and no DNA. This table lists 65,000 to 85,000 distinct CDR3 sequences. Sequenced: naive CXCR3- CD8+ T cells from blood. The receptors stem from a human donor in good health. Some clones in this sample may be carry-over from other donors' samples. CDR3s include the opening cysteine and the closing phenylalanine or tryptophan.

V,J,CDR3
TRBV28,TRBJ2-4,CASSPRRGGSKNIQYF
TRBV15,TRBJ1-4,CATSRDLTVNEKLFF
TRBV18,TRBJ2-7,CASSPPGQGDYEQYF
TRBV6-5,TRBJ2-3,CASSNTVGATDTQYF
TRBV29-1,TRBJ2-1,CSVESPFGNEQFF
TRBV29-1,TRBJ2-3,CSVLAGGPADTQYF
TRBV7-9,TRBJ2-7,CASSLTESYEQYF
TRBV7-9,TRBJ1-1,CASSPAADRDRVSRTEAFF
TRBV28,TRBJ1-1,CASSFRGGHTEAFF
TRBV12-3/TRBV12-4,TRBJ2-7,CASSLRGGEYEQYF
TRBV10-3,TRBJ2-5,CAISEPGQGQYQETQYF
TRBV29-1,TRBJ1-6,CSVEDLFWQGVSPLHF
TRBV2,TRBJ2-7,CASFQGNTVYEQYF
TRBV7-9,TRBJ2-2,CASSSLDIILNTGELFF
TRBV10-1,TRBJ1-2,CAVKPGRCVGYTF
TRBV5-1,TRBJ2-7,CASSWGQGTYEQYF
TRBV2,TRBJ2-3,CASIPRESSTDTQCF
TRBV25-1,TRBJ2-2,CASSESRSGELFF
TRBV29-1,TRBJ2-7,CSVVLWPETQYF
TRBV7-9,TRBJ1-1,CASSAAWGARPEAFF
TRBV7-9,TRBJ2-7,CASSLPGQFFEQYF
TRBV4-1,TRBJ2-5,CASSPTGIRETQYF
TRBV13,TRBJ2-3,CASSPDRDSTDTQYF
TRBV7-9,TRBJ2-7,CASSPGLYEQYF
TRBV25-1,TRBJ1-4,CASSEGGATTNEKLFF
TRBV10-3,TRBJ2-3,CAISERKGQEDTQYF
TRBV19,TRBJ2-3,CASSIIPAGVADTQYF
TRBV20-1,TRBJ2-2,CSARDRGGPTNTGELFF
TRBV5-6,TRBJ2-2,CASSLNRWGAGELFF
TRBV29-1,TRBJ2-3,CSGDLSGDSTDTQYF
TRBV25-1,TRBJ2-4,CASSAGHVGTKNIQYF
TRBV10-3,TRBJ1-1,CAISEDIYEGARAFF
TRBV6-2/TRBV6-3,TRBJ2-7,CASSYSPDEREEQYF
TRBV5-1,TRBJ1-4,CASSLGHTDEKLFF
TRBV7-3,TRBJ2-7,CASSFPGAYEQYF
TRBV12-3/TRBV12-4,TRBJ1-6,CASRYGQGPSPLHF
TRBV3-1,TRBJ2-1,CASTLTGYSYNEQFF
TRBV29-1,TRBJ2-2,CSVEGGTTGELFF
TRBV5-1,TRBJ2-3,CASSPGPTDTQYF
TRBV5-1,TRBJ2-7,CASSFARGEQYF
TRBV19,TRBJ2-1,CASRAERDEYNEQFF
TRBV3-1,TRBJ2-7,CASSQVTDSYEQYF
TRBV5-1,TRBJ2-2,CDSLPGENTGELFF
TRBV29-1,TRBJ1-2,CCSATGGSGYTF
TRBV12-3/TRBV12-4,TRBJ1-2,CASSLDRLIYGYTF